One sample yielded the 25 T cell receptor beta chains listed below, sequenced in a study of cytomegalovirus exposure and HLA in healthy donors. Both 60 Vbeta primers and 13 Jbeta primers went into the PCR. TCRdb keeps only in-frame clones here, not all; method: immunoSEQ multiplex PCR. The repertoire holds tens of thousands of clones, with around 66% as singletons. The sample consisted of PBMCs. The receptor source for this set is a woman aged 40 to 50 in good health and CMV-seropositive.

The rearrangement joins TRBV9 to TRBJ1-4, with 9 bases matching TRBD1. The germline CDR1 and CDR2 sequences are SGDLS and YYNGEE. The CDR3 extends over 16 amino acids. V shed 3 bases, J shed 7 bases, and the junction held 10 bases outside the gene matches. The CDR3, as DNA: TGTGCCAGCAGCGCGACACAGGGGGCTTTAGGTGAAAAACTGTTTTTT. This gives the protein CASSATQGALGEKLFF.

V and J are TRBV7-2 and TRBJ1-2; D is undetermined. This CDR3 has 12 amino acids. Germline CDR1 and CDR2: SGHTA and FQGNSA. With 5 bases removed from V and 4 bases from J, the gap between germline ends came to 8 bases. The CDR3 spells CASSATFYGYTF. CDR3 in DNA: TGTGCCAGCAGCGCTACCTTCTATGGCTACACCTTC.

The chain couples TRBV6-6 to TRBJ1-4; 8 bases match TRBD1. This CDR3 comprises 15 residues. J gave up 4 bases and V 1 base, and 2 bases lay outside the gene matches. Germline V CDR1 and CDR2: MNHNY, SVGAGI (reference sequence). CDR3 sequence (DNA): TGTGCCAGCAGTTACTTAGGACAGGGTAATGAAAAACTGTTTTTT. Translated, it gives CASSYLGQGNEKLFF.

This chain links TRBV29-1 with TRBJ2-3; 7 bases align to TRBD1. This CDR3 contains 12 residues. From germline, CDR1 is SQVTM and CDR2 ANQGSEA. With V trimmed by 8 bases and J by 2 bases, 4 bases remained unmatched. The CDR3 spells CSLGQVTDTQYF. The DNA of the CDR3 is TGCAGCTTAGGACAGGTCACAGATACGCAGTATTTT.

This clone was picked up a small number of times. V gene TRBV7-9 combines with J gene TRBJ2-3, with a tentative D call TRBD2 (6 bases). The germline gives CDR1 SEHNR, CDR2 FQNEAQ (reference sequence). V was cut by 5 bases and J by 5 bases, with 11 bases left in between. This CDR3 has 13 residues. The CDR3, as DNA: TGTGCCAGCAGCCTGATCGGGGGAGATACGCAGTATTTT. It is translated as CASSLIGGDTQYF. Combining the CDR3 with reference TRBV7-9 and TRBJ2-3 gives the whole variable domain DTGVSQNPRHKITKRGQNVTFRCDPISEHNRLYWYRQTLGQGPEFLTYFQNEAQLEKSRLLSDRFSAERPKGSFSTLEIQRTEQGDSAMYLCASSLIGGDTQYFGPGTRLTVL.

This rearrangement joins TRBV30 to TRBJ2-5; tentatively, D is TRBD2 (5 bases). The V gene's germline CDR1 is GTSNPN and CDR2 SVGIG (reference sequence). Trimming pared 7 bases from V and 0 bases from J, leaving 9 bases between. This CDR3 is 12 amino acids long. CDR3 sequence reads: CASKDYQETQYF. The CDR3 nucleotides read TGTGCCTCCAAGGACTACCAAGAGACCCAGTACTTC.

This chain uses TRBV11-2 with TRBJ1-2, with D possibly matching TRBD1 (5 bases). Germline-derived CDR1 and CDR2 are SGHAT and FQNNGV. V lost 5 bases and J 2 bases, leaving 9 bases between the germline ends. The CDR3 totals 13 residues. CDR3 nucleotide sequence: TGTGCCAGCAGCCTACAGGAGAACTATGGCTACACCTTC. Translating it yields CASSLQENYGYTF.

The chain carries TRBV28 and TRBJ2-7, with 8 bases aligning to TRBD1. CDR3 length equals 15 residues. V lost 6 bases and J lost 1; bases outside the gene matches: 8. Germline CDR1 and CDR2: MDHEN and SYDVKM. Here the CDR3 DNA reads TGTGCCAGCAGGTCGGACAGGGATAAGTCCTACGAGCAGTACTTC. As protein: CASRSDRDKSYEQYF.

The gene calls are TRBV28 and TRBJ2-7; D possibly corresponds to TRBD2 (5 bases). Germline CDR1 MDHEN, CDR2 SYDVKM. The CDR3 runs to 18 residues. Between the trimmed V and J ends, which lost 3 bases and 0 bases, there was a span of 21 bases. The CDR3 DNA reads TGTGCCAGCAGTTTCTTAGGCGGAGGCGCCAGGAGCTCCTACGAGCAGTACTTC. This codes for CASSFLGGGARSSYEQYF.

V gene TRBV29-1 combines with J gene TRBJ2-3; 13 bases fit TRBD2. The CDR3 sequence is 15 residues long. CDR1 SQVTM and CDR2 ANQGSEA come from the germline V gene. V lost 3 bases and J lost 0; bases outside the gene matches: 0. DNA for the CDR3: TGCAGCGTTGAGGGACTAGCGGGGAGCACAGATACGCAGTATTTT. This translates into CSVEGLAGSTDTQYF.

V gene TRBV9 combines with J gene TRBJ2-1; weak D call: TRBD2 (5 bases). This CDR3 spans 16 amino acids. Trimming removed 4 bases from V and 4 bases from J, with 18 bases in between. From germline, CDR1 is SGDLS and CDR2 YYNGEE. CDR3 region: CASSSSPLDVYNEQFF. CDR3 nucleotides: TGTGCCAGCAGCTCTAGCCCTTTAGACGTTTACAATGAGCAGTTCTTC.

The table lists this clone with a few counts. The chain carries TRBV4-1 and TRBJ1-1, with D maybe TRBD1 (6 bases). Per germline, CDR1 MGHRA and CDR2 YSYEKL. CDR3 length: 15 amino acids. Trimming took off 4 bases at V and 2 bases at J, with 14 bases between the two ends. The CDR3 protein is CASSLTQGRNTEAFF. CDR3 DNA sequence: TGCGCCAGCAGCCTCACACAGGGCCGTAACACTGAAGCTTTCTTT.

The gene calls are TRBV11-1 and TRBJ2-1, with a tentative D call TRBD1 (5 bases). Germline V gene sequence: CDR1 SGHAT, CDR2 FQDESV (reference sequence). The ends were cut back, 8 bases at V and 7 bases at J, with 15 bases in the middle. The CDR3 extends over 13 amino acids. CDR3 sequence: CASSLGRGNEQFF. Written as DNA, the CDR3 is TGTGCCAGCTCGCTGGGGCGCGGTAATGAGCAGTTCTTC. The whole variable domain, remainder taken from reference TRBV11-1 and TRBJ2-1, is EAEVAQSPRYKITEKSQAVAFWCDPISGHATLYWYRQILGQGPELLVQFQDESVVDDSQLPKDRFSAERLKGVDSTLKIQPAELGDSAMYLCASSLGRGNEQFFGPGTRLTVL.

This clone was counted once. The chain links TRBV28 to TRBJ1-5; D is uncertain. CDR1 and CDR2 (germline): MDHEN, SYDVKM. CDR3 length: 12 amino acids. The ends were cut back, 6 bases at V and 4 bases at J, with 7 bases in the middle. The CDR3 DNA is TGTGCCAGCAGGTCCCCGAATCAGCCCCAGCATTTT. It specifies CASRSPNQPQHF.

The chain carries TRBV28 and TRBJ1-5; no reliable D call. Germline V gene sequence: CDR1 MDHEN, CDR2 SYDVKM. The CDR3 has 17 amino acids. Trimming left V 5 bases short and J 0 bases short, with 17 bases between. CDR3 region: CASSPTVAGYSNQPQHF. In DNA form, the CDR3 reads TGTGCCAGCAGTCCGACGGTTGCGGGATATAGCAATCAGCCCCAGCATTTT.

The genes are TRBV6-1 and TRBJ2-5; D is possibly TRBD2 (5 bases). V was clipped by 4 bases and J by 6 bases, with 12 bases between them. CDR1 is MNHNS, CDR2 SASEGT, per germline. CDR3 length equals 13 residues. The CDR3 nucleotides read TGTGCCAGCAGTGGGGTACTAGTGAAGACCCAGTACTTC. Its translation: CASSGVLVKTQYF.

The CDR3 is CASSQVYRGPYGYTF. The CDR3, as DNA: TGCGCCAGCAGCCAAGTCTACAGGGGGCCCTATGGCTACACCTTC. The rearrangement uses TRBV4-3 and TRBJ1-2; TRBD1 matches 9 bases. The V gene end was trimmed by 1 base and the J gene end by 4 bases; junction bases not matched to a gene: 4. The CDR3 extends over 15 amino acids. The germline gives CDR1 LGHNA, CDR2 YSLEER.

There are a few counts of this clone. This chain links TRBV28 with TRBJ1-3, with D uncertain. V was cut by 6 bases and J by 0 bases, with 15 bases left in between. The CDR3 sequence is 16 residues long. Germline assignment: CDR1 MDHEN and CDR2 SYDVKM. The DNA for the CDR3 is TGTGCCAGCAGCAGCCCGGAACACAGCTCTGGAAACACCATATATTTT. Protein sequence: CASSSPEHSSGNTIYF. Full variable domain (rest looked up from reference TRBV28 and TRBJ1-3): DVKVTQSSRYLVKRTGEKVFLECVQDMDHENMFWYRQDPGLGLRLIYFSYDVKMKEKGDIPEGYSVSREKKERFSLILESASTNQTSMYLCASSSPEHSSGNTIYFGEGSWLTVV.

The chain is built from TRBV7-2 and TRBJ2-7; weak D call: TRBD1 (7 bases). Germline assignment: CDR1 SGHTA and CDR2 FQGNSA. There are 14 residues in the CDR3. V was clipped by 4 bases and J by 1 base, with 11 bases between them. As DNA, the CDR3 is TGTGCCAGCAGCTCACAGGGGACTTCCTACGAGCAGTACTTC. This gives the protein CASSSQGTSYEQYF.

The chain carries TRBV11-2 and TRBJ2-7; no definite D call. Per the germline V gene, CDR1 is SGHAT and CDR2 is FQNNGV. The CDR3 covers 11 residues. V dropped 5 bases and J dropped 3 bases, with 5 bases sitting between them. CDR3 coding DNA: TGTGCCAGCAGCCACGGCTACGAGCAGTACTTC. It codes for CASSHGYEQYF.

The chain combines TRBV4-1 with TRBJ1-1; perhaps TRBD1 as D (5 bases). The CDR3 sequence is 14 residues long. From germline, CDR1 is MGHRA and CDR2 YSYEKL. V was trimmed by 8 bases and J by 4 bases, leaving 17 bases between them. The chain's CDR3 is CASLGGGSVTEAFF. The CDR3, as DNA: TGCGCCAGCCTGGGGGGGGGATCGGTCACTGAAGCTTTCTTT.

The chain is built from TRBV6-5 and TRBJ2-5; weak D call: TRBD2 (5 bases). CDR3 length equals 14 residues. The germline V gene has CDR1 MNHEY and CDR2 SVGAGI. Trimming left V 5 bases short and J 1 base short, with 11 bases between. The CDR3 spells CASSPQRPQETQYF. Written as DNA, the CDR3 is TGTGCCAGCAGTCCCCAGCGGCCCCAAGAGACCCAGTACTTC.

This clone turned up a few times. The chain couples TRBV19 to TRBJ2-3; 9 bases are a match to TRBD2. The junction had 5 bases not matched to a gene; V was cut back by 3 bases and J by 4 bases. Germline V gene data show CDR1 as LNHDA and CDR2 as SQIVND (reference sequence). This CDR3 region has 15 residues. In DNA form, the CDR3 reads TGTGCCAGTAGTATCCTAGCGGGAATCGCAGATACGCAGTATTTT. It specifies CASSILAGIADTQYF.

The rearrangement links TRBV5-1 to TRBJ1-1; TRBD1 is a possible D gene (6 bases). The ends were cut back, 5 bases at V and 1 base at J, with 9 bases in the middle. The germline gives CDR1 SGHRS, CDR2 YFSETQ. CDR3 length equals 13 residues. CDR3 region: CASRKGQNTEAFF. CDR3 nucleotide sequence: TGCGCCAGCAGGAAGGGACAGAACACTGAAGCTTTCTTT. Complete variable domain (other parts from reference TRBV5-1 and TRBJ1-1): KAGVTQTPRYLIKTRGQQVTLSCSPISGHRSVSWYQQTPGQGLQFLFEYFSETQRNKGNFPGRFSGRQFSNSRSEMNVSTLELGDSALYLCASRKGQNTEAFFGQGTRLTVV.

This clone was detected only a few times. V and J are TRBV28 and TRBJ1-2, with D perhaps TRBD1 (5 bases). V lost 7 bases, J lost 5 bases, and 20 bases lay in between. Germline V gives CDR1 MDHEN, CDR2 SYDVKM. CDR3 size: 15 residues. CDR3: CASTESGTGRYGYTF. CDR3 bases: TGTGCCAGCACCGAGTCCGGGACGGGGAGGTATGGCTACACCTTC.